This T cell receptor beta chain is drawn from a study of post-analysis software for immune sequencing data. This clonotype was counted ten times or more. The antigen is undetermined. A junction end diverges from the germline sequence, so it may reflect a read error. General study results and limits: A handful of TRBV segments, including TRBV5-6, TRBV5-1 and TRBV20-1, were more frequent in patients than controls.

CDR1 and CDR2 from the germline V gene are SGHRS and YFSETQ. The CDR3 totals 11 residues. Unique molecular identifiers had been added to the TCR beta cDNA libraries. TCRdb passed the PCR reads through MiXCR, listing each CDR3 protein once. The data show about 540,000 distinct CDR3 sequences, around 31% seen once. The chain is built from TRBV5-1 and TRBJ2-5; D gene unclear. Sequencing used blood. The receptor comes from a girl under 18 with multiple sclerosis. The chain's CDR3 is CASRYQETQYF. In DNA, the CDR3 is TGTGCCAGTCGATACCAAGAGACCCAGTACTTC.